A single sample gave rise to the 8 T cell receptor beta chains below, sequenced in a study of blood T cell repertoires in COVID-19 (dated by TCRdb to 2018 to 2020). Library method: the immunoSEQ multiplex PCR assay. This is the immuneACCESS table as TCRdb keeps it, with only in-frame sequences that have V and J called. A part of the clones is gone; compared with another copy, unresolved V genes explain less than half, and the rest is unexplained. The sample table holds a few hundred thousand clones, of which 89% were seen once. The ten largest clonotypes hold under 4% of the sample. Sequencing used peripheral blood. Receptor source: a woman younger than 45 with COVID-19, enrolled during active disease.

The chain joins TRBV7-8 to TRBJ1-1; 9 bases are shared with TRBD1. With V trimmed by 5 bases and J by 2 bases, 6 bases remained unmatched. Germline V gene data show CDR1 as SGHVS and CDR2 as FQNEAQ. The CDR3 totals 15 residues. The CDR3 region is CASSGDRGTNTEAFF. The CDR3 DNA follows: TGTGCCAGCAGCGGCGACAGGGGGACTAACACTGAAGCTTTCTTT.

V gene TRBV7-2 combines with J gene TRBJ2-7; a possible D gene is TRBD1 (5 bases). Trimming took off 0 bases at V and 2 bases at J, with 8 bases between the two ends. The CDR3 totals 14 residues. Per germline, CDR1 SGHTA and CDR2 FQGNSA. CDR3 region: CASSLAQGPYEQYF. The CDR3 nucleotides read TGTGCCAGCAGCTTAGCCCAGGGCCCCTACGAGCAGTACTTC.

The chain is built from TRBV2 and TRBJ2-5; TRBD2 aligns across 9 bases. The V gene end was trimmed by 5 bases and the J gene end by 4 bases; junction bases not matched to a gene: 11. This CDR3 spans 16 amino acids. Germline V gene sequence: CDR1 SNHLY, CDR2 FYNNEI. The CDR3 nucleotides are TGTGCCAGCAGTAACCTCAACCCGACTAGCGGAGAGACCCAGTACTTC. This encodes CASSNLNPTSGETQYF.

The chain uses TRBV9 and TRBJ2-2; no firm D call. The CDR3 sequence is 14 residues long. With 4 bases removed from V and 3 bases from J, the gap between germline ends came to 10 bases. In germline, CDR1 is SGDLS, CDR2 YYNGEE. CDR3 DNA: TGTGCCAGCAGCTCTCGCCGGGACACCGGGGAGCTGTTTTTT. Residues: CASSSRRDTGELFF.

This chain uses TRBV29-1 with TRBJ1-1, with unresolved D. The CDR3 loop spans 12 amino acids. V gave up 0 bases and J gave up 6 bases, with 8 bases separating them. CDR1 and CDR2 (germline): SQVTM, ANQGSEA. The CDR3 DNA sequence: TGCAGCGTTGAAGATAGCCGAGCTGAAGCTTTCTTT. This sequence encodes CSVEDSRAEAFF. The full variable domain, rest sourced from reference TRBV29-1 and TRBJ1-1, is SAVISQKPSRDICQRGTSLTIQCQVDSQVTMMFWYRQQPGQSLTLIATANQGSEATYESGFVIDKFPISRPNLTFSTLTVSNMSPEDSSIYLCSVEDSRAEAFFGQGTRLTVV.

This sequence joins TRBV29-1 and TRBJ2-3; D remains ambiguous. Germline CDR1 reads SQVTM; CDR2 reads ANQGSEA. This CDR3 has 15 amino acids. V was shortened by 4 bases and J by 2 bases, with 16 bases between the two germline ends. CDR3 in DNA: TGCAGCGTTGTAGGTGCGCGGAGCCCCACAGATACGCAGTATTTT. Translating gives CSVVGARSPTDTQYF.

The CDR3: CASSSYLGEQSSYEQYV. CDR3 in DNA: TGTGCCAGCAGTTCCTATTTGGGCGAACAGAGCTCCTACGAGCAGTACGTC. This rearrangement joins TRBV5-6 to TRBJ2-7; D remains ambiguous. Trimming cost V 5 bases and J 0 bases, with 21 bases left between them. The length of the CDR3 is 17 residues. CDR1 and CDR2 from the germline V gene are SGHDT and YYEEEE.

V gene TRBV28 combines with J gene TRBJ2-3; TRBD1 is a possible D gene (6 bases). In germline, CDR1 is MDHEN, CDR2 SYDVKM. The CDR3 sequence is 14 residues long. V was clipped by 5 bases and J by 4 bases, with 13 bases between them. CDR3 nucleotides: TGTGCCAGCAGTGACCCCCAGGGGTCAGATACGCAGTATTTT. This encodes CASSDPQGSDTQYF. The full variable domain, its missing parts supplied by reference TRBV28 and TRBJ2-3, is DVKVTQSSRYLVKRTGEKVFLECVQDMDHENMFWYRQDPGLGLRLIYFSYDVKMKEKGDIPEGYSVSREKKERFSLILESASTNQTSMYLCASSDPQGSDTQYFGPGTRLTVL.